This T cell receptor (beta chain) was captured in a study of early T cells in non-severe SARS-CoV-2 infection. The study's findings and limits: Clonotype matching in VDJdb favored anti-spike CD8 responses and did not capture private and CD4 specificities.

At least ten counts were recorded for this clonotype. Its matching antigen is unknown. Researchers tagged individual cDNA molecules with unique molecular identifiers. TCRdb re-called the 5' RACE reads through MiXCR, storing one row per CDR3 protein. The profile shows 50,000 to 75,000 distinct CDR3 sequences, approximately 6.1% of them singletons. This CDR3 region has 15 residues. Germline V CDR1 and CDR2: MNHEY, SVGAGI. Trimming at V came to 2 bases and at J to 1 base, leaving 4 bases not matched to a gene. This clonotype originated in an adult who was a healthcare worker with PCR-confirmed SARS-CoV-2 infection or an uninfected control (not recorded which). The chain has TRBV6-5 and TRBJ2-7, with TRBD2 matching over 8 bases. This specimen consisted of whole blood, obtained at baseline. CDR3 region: CASSYTTSGSYEQYF. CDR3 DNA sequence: TGTGCCAGCAGTTACACAACTAGCGGATCCTACGAGCAGTACTTC.